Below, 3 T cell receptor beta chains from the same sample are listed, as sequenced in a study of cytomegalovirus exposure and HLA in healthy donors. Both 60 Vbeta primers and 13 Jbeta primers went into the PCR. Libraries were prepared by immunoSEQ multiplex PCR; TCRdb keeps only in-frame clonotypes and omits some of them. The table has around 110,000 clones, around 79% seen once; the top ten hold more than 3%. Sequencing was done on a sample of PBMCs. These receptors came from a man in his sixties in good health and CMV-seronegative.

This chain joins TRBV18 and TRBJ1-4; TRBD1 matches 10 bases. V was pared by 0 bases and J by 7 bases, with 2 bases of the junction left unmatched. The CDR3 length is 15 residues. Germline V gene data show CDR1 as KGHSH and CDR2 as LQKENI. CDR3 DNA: TGTGCCAGCTCACCACCCGGGACAGGGGTTGAAAAACTGTTTTTT. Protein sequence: CASSPPGTGVEKLFF.

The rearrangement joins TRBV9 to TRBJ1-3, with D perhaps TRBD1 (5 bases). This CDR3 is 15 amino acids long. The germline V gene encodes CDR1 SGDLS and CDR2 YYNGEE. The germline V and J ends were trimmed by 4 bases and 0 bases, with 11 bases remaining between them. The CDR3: CASSPWGTSGNTIYF. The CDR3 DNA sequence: TGTGCCAGCAGCCCGTGGGGCACCTCTGGAAACACCATATATTTT.

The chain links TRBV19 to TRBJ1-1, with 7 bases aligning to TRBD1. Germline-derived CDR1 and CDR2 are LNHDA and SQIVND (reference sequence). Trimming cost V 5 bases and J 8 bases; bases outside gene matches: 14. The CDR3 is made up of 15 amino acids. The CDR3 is CASSPRTGKVWEAFF. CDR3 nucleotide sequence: TGTGCCAGTAGTCCCCGGACAGGCAAGGTATGGGAAGCTTTCTTT.